Ten or more counts support the clone carrying this T cell receptor beta chain. The antigen remains undetermined. Making the TCR beta libraries involved quantitative 5'-RACE with molecular barcodes. TCRdb re-called the 5' RACE reads through MiXCR, storing one row per CDR3 protein. This table holds about 130,000 distinct CDR3 sequences, 6.5% to 9% found once. The V gene lost 7 bases and the J gene lost 0 bases, with 12 bases spanning the gap. The CDR3 has 14 residues. Germline CDR1 and CDR2: DFQATT and SNEGSKA (reference sequence). This sample was included in a study of CD8 T cells in ankylosing spondylitis. General observations from the study: The authors reported significant enrichment of disease-linked clones in matched ankylosing spondylitis synovial fluid.

This sequence joins TRBV20-1 and TRBJ2-2; no definite D call. The receptor was isolated from a male donor with ankylosing spondylitis or in good health (not recorded which). Input material: blood, either unsorted or a sorted T cell fraction (not recorded which). The chain's CDR3 is CSGSGESNTGELFF. In DNA, the CDR3 is TGCAGTGGATCAGGCGAATCGAACACCGGGGAGCTGTTTTTT.